The T cell receptor (beta chain) under discussion was sequenced for a study of neoadjuvant anti-PD-1 for oral cavity cancer. Germline assignment: CDR1 SGHNT and CDR2 YYREEE (reference sequence). CDR3 length: 15 amino acids. V gave up 4 bases and J gave up 5 bases; unmatched junction bases: 7. Sample time point: after neoadjuvant nivolumab, at surgical resection. Patients had HPV-negative, locally advanced oral cavity squamous cell carcinoma. TCRdb's copy holds only in-frame clones and misses some; the assay was immunoSEQ multiplex PCR. The sample carries 9,300 or so clones, approximately 72% recorded once.

V and J are TRBV5-4 and TRBJ2-7; 12 bases align to TRBD1. The input for sequencing was PBMCs, taken after nivolumab (anti-PD-1) treatment. The receptor comes from a person aged 40 to 85 with oral cavity squamous cell carcinoma. The CDR3 sequence is CASSPGGQGADEQYF. In DNA, the CDR3 is TGTGCCAGCAGCCCGGGGGGACAGGGGGCGGACGAGCAGTACTTC.